These 20 T cell receptor beta chains came from one sample sequenced in a study of shared clonotypes between healthy human individuals. The method was immunoSEQ multiplex PCR; TCRdb's version includes in-frame clones alone and lacks a portion of them. This table has around 2.5 million clones, roughly 93% appearing once. Sequenced sample: naive CD4+ T cells from PBMCs. Subset specified: CD45RA+ positively selected. The receptor source for this set is a man between 18 and 35 years old in good health. Some clones in this sample may be carry-over from other donors' samples.

V is TRBV12-1 and J is TRBJ2-1. TRBV12-1 represents a pseudogene. The CDR3 consists of 16 residues. In DNA form, the CDR3 reads TGTGCCAGCAGCTTTGGCGTCAGCAGCTCCTACAATGAGCAGTTCTTC. It codes for CASSFGVSSSYNEQFF.

This chain joins TRBV29-1 and TRBJ1-1, with D hard to call. Germline lookup yields CDR1 SQVTM and CDR2 ANQGSEA. Trimming took 6 bases from V and 6 from J, leaving 17 bases between them. The length of the CDR3 is 13 residues. CDR3 coding DNA: TGCAGCGTAGCTCCTGCCCTCGGCCCTGAAGCTTTCTTT. This gives the protein CSVAPALGPEAFF.

The chain joins TRBV6-6 to TRBJ1-5; tentatively, D is TRBD1 (6 bases). There are 15 residues in the CDR3. Germline assignment: CDR1 MNHNY and CDR2 SVGAGI (reference sequence). V was shortened by 4 bases and J by 3 bases, with 13 bases between the two germline ends. The CDR3 nucleotides are TGTGCCAGCAGTTCAAGGGGGGTAGACAATCAGCCCCAGCATTTT. Translation gives CASSSRGVDNQPQHF.

The chain uses TRBV28 and TRBJ1-5; 10 bases align to TRBD1. CDR3 length: 17 amino acids. V dropped 7 bases and J dropped 2; count of bases not matched to a gene: 11. Germline V gene data show CDR1 as MDHEN and CDR2 as SYDVKM. This CDR3 is CASTRTFGTGGNQPQHF. The DNA for the CDR3 is TGTGCCAGCACCCGTACGTTCGGGACAGGGGGCAATCAGCCCCAGCATTTT.

The rearrangement joins TRBV10-3 to TRBJ1-2; D not certain. This CDR3 has 15 amino acids. V lost 2 bases and J lost 7, with 17 bases in between. Germline lookup yields CDR1 ENHRY and CDR2 SYGVKD. The CDR3 here is CAISEKRQEGGGYTF. The CDR3 bases are TGTGCCATCAGTGAGAAGAGGCAGGAAGGTGGTGGCTACACCTTC.

The chain uses TRBV2 and TRBJ1-2; the match to TRBD1 covers 12 bases. CDR3 length: 15 amino acids. J was trimmed by 4 bases and V by 5 bases; bases with no gene match: 5. CDR1 and CDR2 (germline): SNHLY, FYNNEI. Here the CDR3 DNA reads TGTGCCAGCAGTCTCGGGACAGGGGGCATCTATGGCTACACCTTC. Its translation: CASSLGTGGIYGYTF.

The chain links TRBV7-9 to TRBJ2-1; the D call may be TRBD1 or TRBD2 (5 bases each). V gave up 5 bases and J gave up 7 bases, with 12 bases separating them. Per the germline V gene, CDR1 is SEHNR and CDR2 is FQNEAQ (reference sequence). This CDR3 is built from 13 residues. In DNA form, the CDR3 reads TGTGCCAGCAGCCGCAGGGACGGGAATGAGCAGTTCTTC. Its protein product is CASSRRDGNEQFF.

Note on this clone: Other DNA variants within this sample encode the same CDR3. J is TRBJ2-3 and V is TRBV9; the D is unclear. Germline V gives CDR1 SGDLS, CDR2 YYNGEE. V was pared by 0 bases and J by 0 bases, with 8 bases between. The CDR3 sequence is 15 residues long. The CDR3 DNA follows: TGTGCCAGCAGCGTAGCCAGCTTAAGCACAGATACGCAGTATTTT. This encodes CASSVASLSTDTQYF. The whole variable domain, filled in from reference TRBV9 and TRBJ2-3, reads DSGVTQTPKHLITATGQRVTLRCSPRSGDLSVYWYQQSLDQGLQFLIQYYNGEERAKGNILERFSAQQFPDLHSELNLSSLELGDSALYFCASSVASLSTDTQYFGPGTRLTVL.

This clone came up once. This chain links TRBV7-8 with TRBJ2-7; D unresolved. V lost 3 bases, J lost 4 bases, and 7 bases lay in between. Germline CDR1 SGHVS, CDR2 FQNEAQ. The CDR3 covers 12 residues. CDR3 bases: TGTGCCAGCAGCTTTCAAGTGTACGAGCAGTACTTC. Translating gives CASSFQVYEQYF.

Notes on this clone: Other DNA sequences of this sample code for an identical CDR3. V usage is TRBV11-2 and J usage is TRBJ2-3, with no clear D. The CDR3 consists of 14 residues. Between the trimmed V and J ends, which lost 6 bases and 1 base, there was a span of 11 bases. CDR1 is SGHAT and CDR2 is FQNNGV in the germline V gene. CDR3 DNA sequence: TGTGCCAGCAGTCCCACCCGGGGCACAGATACGCAGTATTTT. The encoded protein is CASSPTRGTDTQYF.

V gene TRBV7-2 combines with J gene TRBJ2-7, with D perhaps matching TRBD1 (6 bases). The CDR3 is made up of 15 amino acids. Trimming pared 4 bases from V and 2 bases from J, leaving 15 bases between. Germline CDR1 and CDR2: SGHTA and FQGNSA. The CDR3 spells CASSSSGTSTYEQYF. The CDR3, as DNA: TGTGCCAGCAGCTCGTCAGGGACAAGTACCTACGAGCAGTACTTC. Supplemented by reference TRBV7-2 and TRBJ2-7, the full variable domain reads GAGVSQSPSNKVTEKGKDVELRCDPISGHTALYWYRQSLGQGLEFLIYFQGNSAPDKSGLPSDRFSAERTGGSVSTLTIQRTQQEDSAVYLCASSSSGTSTYEQYFGPGTRLTVT.

The gene calls are TRBV5-4 and TRBJ2-1, with TRBD1 identical over 8 bases. Germline trimming cut 0 bases from V and 0 bases from J; bases unmatched to any gene: 5. In germline, CDR1 is SGHNT, CDR2 YYREEE (reference sequence). This CDR3 has 17 amino acids. CDR3 residues: CASSLARGPNSYNEQFF. In nucleotides, the CDR3 is TGTGCCAGCAGCTTGGCCAGGGGGCCCAACTCCTACAATGAGCAGTTCTTC.

This chain uses TRBV28 with TRBJ2-7; the match to TRBD2 covers 8 bases. Germline V CDR1 and CDR2: MDHEN, SYDVKM. Trimming cost V 2 bases and J 1 base; bases outside gene matches: 7. The CDR3 totals 16 residues. DNA for the CDR3: TGTGCCAGCAGTTTAACGGGGGGGCGCGGGTCCTACGAGCAGTACTTC. It yields the protein CASSLTGGRGSYEQYF.

The V and J genes are TRBV27 and TRBJ2-7; 12 positions agree with TRBD2. With 6 bases clipped from V and 2 bases from J, the junction kept 8 bases outside the gene matches. This CDR3 is built from 16 residues. CDR1 and CDR2 (germline): MNHEY, SMNVEV (reference sequence). In DNA form, the CDR3 reads TGTGCCAGCAGAGGGACACGACTAGCGGGAGCCTACGAGCAGTACTTC. Translated: CASRGTRLAGAYEQYF.

J is TRBJ2-1 and V is TRBV25-1; TRBD2 might be the D (5 bases). CDR3 length equals 14 residues. Germline CDR1 and CDR2: MGHDK and SYGVNS. V was clipped by 5 bases and J by 2 bases, with 10 bases between them. DNA for the CDR3: TGTGCCAGCAGTAACACTAGAGCCTACAATGAGCAGTTCTTC. This codes for CASSNTRAYNEQFF.

For this clone: The identical CDR3 is also encoded by other nucleotide sequences in the sample. This chain links TRBV9 with TRBJ2-2, with D perhaps TRBD1 (5 bases). The V gene lost 0 bases and the J gene lost 1 base, with 7 bases spanning the gap. Germline lookup yields CDR1 SGDLS and CDR2 YYNGEE. CDR3 size: 15 residues. CDR3 amino acids: CASSVDRLNTGELFF. For the CDR3, the DNA is TGTGCCAGCAGCGTAGACAGGCTGAACACCGGGGAGCTGTTTTTT.

J is TRBJ2-1 and V is TRBV5-8, with TRBD1 matching 8 bases. CDR3 length: 15 amino acids. Germline loops: CDR1 SGHTS, CDR2 YDEGEE. J lost 3 bases, V lost 4 bases, and 6 bases had no gene match. The CDR3, as DNA: TGTGCCAGCAGCAAACGGACAGGGCTCTACAATGAGCAGTTCTTC. Translated: CASSKRTGLYNEQFF. The whole variable domain, filled in from reference TRBV5-8 and TRBJ2-1, reads EAGVTQSPTHLIKTRGQQATLRCSPISGHTSVYWYQQALGLGLQFLLWYDEGEERNRGNFPPRFSGRQFPNYSSELNVNALELEDSALYLCASSKRTGLYNEQFFGPGTRLTVL.

The rearrangement uses TRBV9 and TRBJ2-1; TRBD2 matches 11 bases. V was pared by 3 bases and J by 4 bases, with 6 bases of the junction left unmatched. From germline, CDR1 is SGDLS and CDR2 YYNGEE. The CDR3 is made up of 16 amino acids. CDR3 protein: CASSGPGTSGYNEQFF. CDR3 DNA: TGTGCCAGCAGCGGACCCGGGACTAGCGGTTACAATGAGCAGTTCTTC.

Remarks on this clone: Other nucleotide sequences in the sample specify the same CDR3. The genes are TRBV7-9 and TRBJ2-1; 11 positions agree with TRBD2. V was clipped by 5 bases and J by 5 bases; unmatched bases: 5. The CDR3 is made up of 15 amino acids. In germline, CDR1 is SEHNR, CDR2 FQNEAQ (reference sequence). DNA of the CDR3: TGTGCCAGCAGCGCCAGACTAGCGGGGAACAATGAGCAGTTCTTC. It specifies CASSARLAGNNEQFF.

The V and J genes are TRBV20-1 and TRBJ2-7; a possible D gene is TRBD1 (7 bases). The CDR3 runs 11 residues. The V gene's germline CDR1 is DFQATT and CDR2 SNEGSKA (reference sequence). Trimming stripped 6 bases from V and 6 bases from J, with 12 bases between. The chain's CDR3 is CSAEGASEQYF. The CDR3 nucleotides are TGCAGTGCGGAGGGGGCCAGCGAGCAGTACTTC.